Sequencing of this T cell receptor beta chain was carried out in a study of blood T cells in healthy people across ages. Overall study: Template-switching capture recovered about one barcoded beta molecule per two T cells.

A J-beta primer mix and a sample-barcoded 5' primer were used in a second PCR of roughly 7 to 12 cycles. TCRdb re-called the 5' RACE reads through MiXCR, storing one row per CDR3 protein. The sample carries about 930,000 distinct CDR3 sequences, roughly 29% recorded once. Of note for this clonotype: This may stem from a read error, because a much larger clone lies one nucleotide away.

This sample was also put to use in a study of T cells of mothers and their children.

This receptor was taken from a woman in her 40s in good health. Input material: blood.

The CDR3 nucleotides are TGCGCCAGCAGCTTGGAGCCCAGCAGGGCCCAAGAGACCCAGTACTTC. Its protein product is CASSLEPSRAQETQYF. This chain uses TRBV5-1 with TRBJ2-5; D might be TRBD1 (5 bases). Deletions cut 0 bases from V and 1 base from J, with 13 bases between. This CDR3 has 16 amino acids. Germline CDR1 and CDR2: SGHRS and YFSETQ.